Sequencing of this T cell receptor beta chain was carried out in a study of regulatory T cells in long-lasting Graves disease. Whole-study findings and limits: Newly diagnosed Graves' patients had higher TCR diversity than persistent ones. Accuracy was possibly reduced by small sample size.

In this sample, this clonotype turned up many times. No antigen is known for it. Time point here: newly diagnosed GD, antithyroid drugs for less than 3 months. The TCR library was prepared using RNA isolated from PBMCs. Assembly of TCR beta libraries relied on iRepertoire HTBI primers together with Arm-PCR of CDR3 regions. TCRdb re-analysed the multiplex PCR reads in MiXCR, keeping a single row per CDR3 protein. The table shows hundreds of thousands of distinct CDR3 sequences, with about 14% occurring only once. CDR1 and CDR2 from the germline V gene are SGHTA and FQGNSA. Trimming pared 5 bases from V and 5 bases from J, leaving 18 bases between. There are 15 residues in the CDR3. The same sample was also used in a study of T cells in Graves' hyperthyroidism and ophthalmopathy.

Here the sequenced sample was peripheral blood mononuclear cells (PBMCs), taken at new diagnosis, from a patient treated with antithyroid drugs. The chain couples TRBV7-2 to TRBJ2-5; no firm D call. This TCR was sampled from a man aged 25-45 years with Graves disease. CDR3 loop: CASSPHATMGETQYF. DNA for the CDR3: TGTGCCAGCAGCCCCCACGCGACGATGGGGGAGACCCAGTACTTC.